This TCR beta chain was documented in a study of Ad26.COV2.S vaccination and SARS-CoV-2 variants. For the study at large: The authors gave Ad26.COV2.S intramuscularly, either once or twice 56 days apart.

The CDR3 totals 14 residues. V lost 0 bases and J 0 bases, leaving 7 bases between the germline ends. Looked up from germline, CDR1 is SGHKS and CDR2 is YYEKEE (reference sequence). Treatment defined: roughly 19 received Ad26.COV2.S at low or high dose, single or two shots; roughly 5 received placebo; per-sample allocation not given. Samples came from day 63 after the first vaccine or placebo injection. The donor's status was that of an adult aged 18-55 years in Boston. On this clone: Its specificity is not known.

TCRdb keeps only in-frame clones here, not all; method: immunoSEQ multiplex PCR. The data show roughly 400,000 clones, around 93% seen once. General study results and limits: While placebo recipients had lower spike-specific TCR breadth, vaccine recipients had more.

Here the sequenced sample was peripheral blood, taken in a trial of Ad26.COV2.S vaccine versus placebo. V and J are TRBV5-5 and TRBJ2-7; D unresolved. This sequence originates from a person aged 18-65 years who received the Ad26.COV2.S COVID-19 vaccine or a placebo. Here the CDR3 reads CASSLDPASYEQYF. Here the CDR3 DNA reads TGTGCCAGCAGCTTGGATCCAGCCTCCTACGAGCAGTACTTC.